One sample yielded the 24 T cell receptor beta chains listed below, sequenced in a study of CD8 T cells in ankylosing spondylitis. TCRdb re-called the 5' RACE reads through MiXCR, storing one row per CDR3 protein. The sample includes hundreds of thousands of distinct CDR3 sequences, roughly 8.2% of them seen just once. The sequencing input was blood, either unsorted or a sorted T cell fraction (not recorded which). Receptors originate from a female donor with ankylosing spondylitis or in good health (not recorded which).

The CDR3 here is CSAREMGGNQPQHF. In DNA form, the CDR3 reads TGCAGTGCTAGAGAGATGGGAGGGAATCAGCCCCAGCATTTT. The V and J genes are TRBV20-1 and TRBJ1-5, with no clear D. This CDR3 has 14 residues. In germline, CDR1 is DFQATT, CDR2 SNEGSKA (reference sequence). V lost 0 bases, J lost 4 bases, and 10 bases lay in between.

The chain carries TRBV7-2 and TRBJ1-4; 7 bases align to TRBD1. J gave up 7 bases and V 4 bases, and 9 bases lay outside the gene matches. Germline loops: CDR1 SGHTA, CDR2 FQGNSA. The CDR3 has 15 amino acids. The CDR3 nucleotides read TGTGCCAGCAGCTCGACAGGGAGTGGTACTGAAAAACTGTTTTTT. Translating it yields CASSSTGSGTEKLFF.

The chain is built from TRBV9 and TRBJ2-7; tentatively, D is TRBD2 (7 bases). CDR1 and CDR2 from the germline V gene are SGDLS and YYNGEE. The CDR3 loop spans 14 amino acids. V lost 0 bases and J lost 4, with 11 bases in between. The DNA of the CDR3 is TGTGCCAGCAGCGTAGGGGGGGGCGGGTACGAGCAGTACTTC. Its translation is CASSVGGGGYEQYF.

This clonotype was detected only a few times. The chain has TRBV10-3 and TRBJ2-3; 9 bases map to TRBD2. The V and J ends lost 6 bases and 0 bases, in that order; junction bases with no gene match: 13. The CDR3 has 18 residues. Germline CDR1 reads ENHRY; CDR2 reads SYGVKD. CDR3 DNA sequence: TGTGCCATCAGAAGTTTTAGCGGGGGAACCTCTAGCACAGATACGCAGTATTTT. Its protein is CAIRSFSGGTSSTDTQYF.

This clonotype was recorded at least ten times. The chain combines TRBV5-1 with TRBJ2-1; D unclear. There are 12 residues in the CDR3. Germline CDR1 reads SGHRS; CDR2 reads YFSETQ. V was pared by 1 base and J by 7 bases, with 6 bases between. CDR3 DNA: TGCGCCAGCAGCTTGACTCAGAATGAGCAGTTCTTC. Translating gives CASSLTQNEQFF.

This clonotype was recorded at least ten times. CDR3 sequence (DNA): TGTGCCAGCAGCTTTACAGGCAGGGAAACGGATACGCAGTATTTT. Protein: CASSFTGRETDTQYF. V and J are TRBV11-2 and TRBJ2-3; TRBD1 might be the D (5 bases). The ends were cut back, 3 bases at V and 6 bases at J, with 16 bases in the middle. This CDR3 contains 15 residues. Germline V gene sequence: CDR1 SGHAT, CDR2 FQNNGV.

This clonotype was seen at least ten times. The junction differs from germline at one of its ends, possibly a read error. This chain uses TRBV30 with TRBJ2-1, with D maybe TRBD1 (7 bases). Germline V gene sequence: CDR1 GTSNPN, CDR2 SVGIG (reference sequence). This CDR3 is built from 12 residues. CDR3 DNA: TGTGCCTGGAGCCCAGGACAGGCGGGAAAGGTCTTC. It is translated as CAWSPGQAGKVF.

Regarding this clonotype: Germline is not matched at one junction end, which may reflect a read error. V and J are TRBV12-3 or TRBV12-4 and TRBJ2-7; TRBD2 matches 12 bases. This CDR3 contains 17 residues. DNA of the CDR3: TGTGCCAGCACTTTAAAGTCTAGCGGGAGGGCCTCCTACGAGCAGTACTTC. The encoded protein is CASTLKSSGRASYEQYF.

This clonotype was recorded at least ten times. This rearrangement joins TRBV7-2 to TRBJ1-3, with 7 nucleotides matching TRBD1. Germline CDR1 is SGHTA and CDR2 is FQGNSA. The CDR3 runs 15 residues. Trimming removed 5 bases from V and 8 bases from J; junction bases left unmatched: 12. The CDR3 region has the DNA TGTGCCAGCAGCCCCGTGGGACAGAGGTTCGACACCATATATTTT. Translating it yields CASSPVGQRFDTIYF.

This clonotype has at least ten counts. This chain links TRBV11-1 with TRBJ2-2, with a possible D match to TRBD2 (5 bases). Germline V gene lookup returns CDR1 SGHAT and CDR2 FQDESV (reference sequence). V lost 0 bases and J lost 7, with 15 bases in between. The CDR3 sequence is 16 residues long. This chain's CDR3 is CASSLAGRNHLGELFF. CDR3 in DNA: TGTGCCAGCAGCTTAGCGGGGAGAAACCACCTCGGGGAGCTGTTTTTT.

This clonotype was seen repeatedly, ten times or more. J is TRBJ2-3 and V is TRBV4-3; tentative D call: TRBD2 (6 bases). V shed 5 bases and J shed 10 bases, with 16 bases lying between them. The germline CDR1 and CDR2 sequences are LGHNA and YSLEER. This CDR3 contains 13 residues. The CDR3 DNA follows: TGCGCCAGCAGCTGGACCAAGACTAGTGCGCAGTATTTT. This translates into CASSWTKTSAQYF.

This clonotype was counted at least ten times. This chain links TRBV6-2 or TRBV6-3 with TRBJ2-2; no definite D call. With 8 bases removed from V and 7 bases from J, the gap between germline ends came to 8 bases. The CDR3 runs 11 residues. CDR1 is MNHEY, CDR2 SVGEGT, per germline. Written as DNA, the CDR3 is TGTGCCAGCCATTGGGGCGGGGAGCTGTTTTTT. This sequence encodes CASHWGGELFF.

This clonotype was counted at least ten times. The V and J genes are TRBV27 and TRBJ2-5; D unclear. The CDR3 has 16 residues. Germline V gene sequence: CDR1 MNHEY, CDR2 SMNVEV (reference sequence). V lost 0 bases, J lost 3 bases, and 14 bases lay in between. The CDR3 is CASSLSGLSVKETQYF. In DNA form, the CDR3 reads TGTGCCAGCAGTTTATCGGGTCTTTCGGTTAAAGAGACCCAGTACTTC.

This clonotype was found many times. V usage is TRBV15 and J usage is TRBJ2-1, with 8 bases aligning to TRBD2. Germline V CDR1 and CDR2: LNHNV, YYDKDF (reference sequence). V dropped 3 bases and J dropped 3; count of bases not matched to a gene: 4. This CDR3 has 15 residues. CDR3 in amino acids: CATSRSGGVYNEQFF. CDR3 nucleotides: TGTGCCACCAGCAGGTCGGGAGGGGTCTACAATGAGCAGTTCTTC.

This clonotype was counted at least ten times. The chain carries TRBV29-1 and TRBJ1-1; the match to TRBD1 covers 7 bases. The CDR3 length is 13 residues. Per germline, CDR1 SQVTM and CDR2 ANQGSEA. Losses at the gene ends were 3 bases for V and 0 bases for J; bases not matched to a gene: 1. CDR3 coding DNA: TGCAGCGTTGAGCAGGGGGTGAACACTGAAGCTTTCTTT. Its protein is CSVEQGVNTEAFF. The full variable domain, rest sourced from reference TRBV29-1 and TRBJ1-1, is SAVISQKPSRDICQRGTSLTIQCQVDSQVTMMFWYRQQPGQSLTLIATANQGSEATYESGFVIDKFPISRPNLTFSTLTVSNMSPEDSSIYLCSVEQGVNTEAFFGQGTRLTVV.

This clonotype was seen repeatedly, ten times or more. This chain uses TRBV10-3 with TRBJ1-5; TRBD1 aligns across 8 bases. Germline V CDR1 and CDR2: ENHRY, SYGVKD. CDR3 length equals 15 residues. J lost 3 bases, V lost 4 bases, and 5 bases had no gene match. In nucleotides, the CDR3 is TGTGCCATCAGTGCTTCAGGGGGCGTCAATCAGCCCCAGCATTTT. This sequence encodes CAISASGGVNQPQHF.

At least ten counts were recorded for this clonotype. This rearrangement joins TRBV3-1 to TRBJ1-2; D is perhaps TRBD1 (6 bases). The CDR3 covers 11 residues. Between the trimmed V and J ends, which lost 4 bases and 7 bases, there was a span of 7 bases. CDR1 LGHDT and CDR2 YNNKEL come from the germline V gene (reference sequence). The CDR3 here is CASSRGGGYTF. The CDR3 DNA sequence: TGTGCCAGCAGCCGAGGGGGTGGCTACACCTTC.

This clonotype occurred many times. The chain couples TRBV20-1 to TRBJ2-1; 7 bases are shared with TRBD1. V was pared by 7 bases and J by 7 bases, with 19 bases of the junction left unmatched. Germline V gene lookup returns CDR1 DFQATT and CDR2 SNEGSKA (reference sequence). This CDR3 comprises 16 residues. Here the CDR3 reads CSVSPPSGTVMNEQFF. The CDR3, as DNA: TGCAGTGTTTCCCCCCCATCCGGGACAGTTATGAATGAGCAGTTCTTC.

This clonotype was counted between two and nine times. The chain is built from TRBV7-2 and TRBJ2-3, with 7 nucleotides matching TRBD2. The ends lost 3 bases at V and 6 bases at J; junction bases unmatched: 12. Looked up from germline, CDR1 is SGHTA and CDR2 is FQGNSA. The CDR3 consists of 16 residues. CDR3 in DNA: TGTGCCAGCAGCTTTCGGGGCGGGAGCTTCGAGGATACGCAGTATTTT. It yields the protein CASSFRGGSFEDTQYF. Full variable domain (rest looked up from reference TRBV7-2 and TRBJ2-3): GAGVSQSPSNKVTEKGKDVELRCDPISGHTALYWYRQSLGQGLEFLIYFQGNSAPDKSGLPSDRFSAERTGGSVSTLTIQRTQQEDSAVYLCASSFRGGSFEDTQYFGPGTRLTVL.

This clonotype was found many times. This chain links TRBV27 with TRBJ1-4; 7 bases map to TRBD1. The length of the CDR3 is 16 residues. V gave up 4 bases and J gave up 8 bases; unmatched junction bases: 13. The germline V gene encodes CDR1 MNHEY and CDR2 SMNVEV (reference sequence). CDR3 nucleotide sequence: TGTGCCAGCAGTTCCTATGGCGGACAGGTTGGGGAAAAACTGTTTTTT. Amino acid sequence: CASSSYGGQVGEKLFF.

This clonotype was observed many times. The chain recombines TRBV28 with TRBJ2-1, with D uncertain. Looked up from germline, CDR1 is MDHEN and CDR2 is SYDVKM. This CDR3 region has 15 residues. Between the trimmed V and J ends, which lost 6 bases and 8 bases, there was a span of 20 bases. CDR3 coding DNA: TGTGCCAGCAGCTCGACTGGCGATGGTTGGGATGAGCAGTTCTTC. This codes for CASSSTGDGWDEQFF.

This clonotype was counted ten times or more. The gene calls are TRBV10-3 and TRBJ2-7; D possibly corresponds to TRBD2 (7 bases). V lost 6 bases and J lost 6, with 21 bases in between. The CDR3 extends over 15 amino acids. Per the germline V gene, CDR1 is ENHRY and CDR2 is SYGVKD. CDR3 sequence reads: CAISETSGRGGEQYF. The DNA of the CDR3 is TGTGCCATCAGCGAGACGTCGGGGAGGGGGGGCGAGCAGTACTTC.

The J gene is TRBJ2-7, the V gene TRBV12-3 or TRBV12-4; TRBD1 matches at 8 bases. CDR3 length: 14 amino acids. V lost 5 bases and J lost 6; bases outside the gene matches: 9. The CDR3 bases are TGTGCCAGCAGTCATGGGACAGGACCCCGCGAGCAGTACTTC. It translates to CASSHGTGPREQYF.

This clonotype was detected many times. The chain carries TRBV24-1 and TRBJ2-1; 7 bases map to TRBD1. V shed 3 bases and J 7 bases; nucleotides not matched to a gene: 2. Germline values: CDR1 KGHDR, CDR2 SFDVKD. The CDR3 has 13 residues. The CDR3 DNA follows: TGTGCCACCAGTGATACGACAGGGAATGAGCAGTTCTTC. Its protein is CATSDTTGNEQFF.